The present entry profiles one TCR beta chain with its context. Its target is not known. The data originate from a study of beta chain features in type 1 diabetes. Study-level background: Cell yields, age and gender were similar between patients and healthy donors.

J gave up 0 bases and V 1 base, and 6 bases lay outside the gene matches. CDR3 size: 17 residues. Germline V gene sequence: CDR1 SGHAT, CDR2 FQNNGV. The study's findings and limits: PCR might pick shorter templates more often, in the same way for patients and controls. Across patients, naive, central memory and Treg TCRB repertoires exhibited apparently greater similarity than was observed across healthy donors.

Every bit of the isolated RNA underwent reverse transcription, so sequencing read expressed TCRB transcripts. Method: immunoSEQ multiplex PCR; TCRdb's copy keeps in-frame clones and lacks some. Of 150,000 or so clones in the sample, approximately 9.8% were seen once. The purity of all sorted populations exceeded 98%. This sequence originates from a woman in her 40s in good health. Sequencing was done on a sample of central memory CD4+ T cells from blood. The rearrangement joins TRBV11-2 to TRBJ2-3; 8 bases agree with TRBD1. The CDR3 reads CASSLAGGPLSTDTQYF. The CDR3 nucleotides read TGTGCCAGCAGCTTAGCAGGGGGCCCCCTCAGCACAGATACGCAGTATTTT.